The T cell receptor beta chain described here comes from a study of T-cell reconstitution after alpha-beta-depleted transplantation in children. A library of TCRbeta sequences, prepared with unique molecular identifiers, was generated. TCRdb re-called the PCR reads with MiXCR, one entry per CDR3 protein. Altogether approximately 510,000 distinct CDR3 sequences are present, around 17% being singletons, with the ten largest covering around 3.3%. The sample here was PBMCs from the stem cell graft donor, taken from the stem cell graft. The sequence was obtained from a human donor who donated a stem cell graft to a child with acute lymphoblastic leukemia.

CDR3 loop: CASSFKDDEQYF. The DNA for the CDR3 is TGCGCCAGCAGCTTTAAGGATGACGAGCAGTACTTC. The gene calls are TRBV5-1 and TRBJ2-7; no clear D gene. The germline gives CDR1 SGHRS, CDR2 YFSETQ. The CDR3 covers 12 residues. V dropped 2 bases and J dropped 5 bases, with 8 bases sitting between them.